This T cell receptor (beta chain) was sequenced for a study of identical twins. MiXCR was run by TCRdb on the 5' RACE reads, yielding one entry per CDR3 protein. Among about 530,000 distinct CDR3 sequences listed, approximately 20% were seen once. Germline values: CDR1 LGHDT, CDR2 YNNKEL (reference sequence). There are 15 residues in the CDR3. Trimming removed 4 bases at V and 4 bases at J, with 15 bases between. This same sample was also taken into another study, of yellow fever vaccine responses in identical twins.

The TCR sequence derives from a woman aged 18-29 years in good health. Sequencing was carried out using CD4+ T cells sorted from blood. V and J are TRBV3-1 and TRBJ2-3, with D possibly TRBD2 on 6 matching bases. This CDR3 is CASSPGPGVADTQYF. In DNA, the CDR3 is TGTGCCAGCAGCCCCGGTCCGGGAGTCGCAGATACGCAGTATTTT.